The 4 T cell receptor beta chains listed next were all sequenced from one sample in a study of T cells in Graves' hyperthyroidism and ophthalmopathy. The investigators amplified TCR beta CDR3 regions from RNA transcripts. RT-PCR in the first round (using the HTBI primer set) targeted the TCR CDR3. Via MiXCR, TCRdb re-called the multiplex PCR reads, giving one row per CDR3 protein. The sample has approximately 250,000 distinct CDR3 sequences; approximately 23% are singletons. Sequenced sample: blood. These TCRs come from a woman aged 35 to 49 with Graves' ophthalmopathy.

This clonotype was counted between two and nine times. The chain couples TRBV6-1 to TRBJ2-7; D is unresolved. Per the germline V gene, CDR1 is MNHNS and CDR2 is SASEGT. Trimming took off 3 bases at V and 5 bases at J, with 11 bases between the two ends. The CDR3 spans 13 residues. CDR3 region: CASSDRAPDEQYF. The CDR3 DNA reads as TGTGCCAGCAGTGATAGGGCCCCAGACGAGCAGTACTTC.

This clonotype occurred many times. The V gene is TRBV5-6, the J gene TRBJ1-5, with D possibly TRBD1 on 5 matching bases. V gave up 1 base and J gave up 7 bases, with 15 bases separating them. The CDR3 runs to 15 residues. Germline-derived CDR1 and CDR2 are SGHDT and YYEEEE. The CDR3 region is CASSLREGSGQPQHF. DNA for the CDR3: TGTGCCAGCAGCTTGAGGGAGGGGTCGGGCCAGCCCCAGCATTTT.

This clonotype has ten or more counts. The chain employs TRBV6-1 and TRBJ2-4, with a weak D call TRBD1 (6 bases). CDR1 MNHNS and CDR2 SASEGT come from the germline V gene. The V end was cut by 4 bases, the J end by 5 bases, with 27 bases between. This CDR3 spans 19 amino acids. The CDR3 DNA is TGTGCCAGCAGTGCCCCTACGAGAACAGGGCGGTATAGGGAAAACATTCAGTACTTC. Encoded protein: CASSAPTRTGRYRENIQYF.

This clonotype was counted between two and nine times. The CDR3 nucleotides are TGTGCCAGTAGTTTGGACGGCTTCACGGGGGACACTGAAGCTTTCTTT. This encodes CASSLDGFTGDTEAFF. The chain carries TRBV19 and TRBJ1-1, with D possibly being TRBD1 (5 bases). V lost 5 bases and J 3 bases, leaving 19 bases between the germline ends. Germline values: CDR1 LNHDA, CDR2 SQIVND (reference sequence). The CDR3 runs 16 residues.